This T cell receptor (beta chain) derives from a study of T cell responses to AZD1222 COVID-19 vaccine. Whole-study results and caveats: Females made up more of the donors, who were largely white British, and clonal diversity may have come out too low. Across the whole spike, CD4 TCRs peaked at regions 160-218 and 743-854.

Germline V lookup: CDR1 MRHNA, CDR2 SNTAGT. This CDR3 is 16 amino acids long. V was trimmed by 0 bases and J by 4 bases, leaving 14 bases between them. A note on this clone: Its antigen remains unidentified.

Measured with immunoSEQ multiplex PCR; TCRdb has only the in-frame clones, and not every one. The sample holds 80,000 to 95,000 clones, about 90% seen once. The sequences come from peripheral blood, collected on day 0 of MenACWY control vaccination. This sequence was found in an adult in good health. The rearrangement joins TRBV6-4 to TRBJ2-3, with a possible D match to TRBD2 (6 bases). Here the CDR3 DNA reads TGTGCCAGCAGTGACTCCACTAGCAGGGAGTCAGATACGCAGTATTTT. Residues: CASSDSTSRESDTQYF.